The 2 T cell receptor beta chains reported below all come from one sample, sequenced in a study of CD8+ T cells in alopecia areata (dated by TCRdb to the late 2010s). Library generation was performed with the immunoSEQ multiplex PCR assay. For TCR sequencing, RNA was extracted from every sample and reverse transcribed into cDNA to serve as template. Imported from immuneACCESS, the table was reduced by TCRdb to in-frame sequences with V and J called. These copies leave out some clones; in studies compared against another copy, an unresolved V gene accounts for under half, and the cause of the remainder is not known. The sample contains roughly 30,000 clones, less than 65% of them found a single time. The top ten clonotypes cover 18% of the sample. The sequenced sample was NKG2D-high CD8+ T cells sorted from blood. What the cell subset or site label conveys for this sample: sorted CD8+ NKG2D-high blood T cells. The receptor source for this set is a human donor with alopecia areata.

CDR3 region: CASSPVSGGLSTDTQYF. In DNA form, the CDR3 reads TGTGCCAGCTCACCAGTTAGCGGGGGGCTCTCCACAGATACGCAGTATTTT. The chain has TRBV18 and TRBJ2-3, with 10 bases fitting TRBD2. This CDR3 has 17 amino acids. J was trimmed by 2 bases and V by 2 bases; bases with no gene match: 7. The germline V gene encodes CDR1 KGHSH and CDR2 LQKENI.

V gene TRBV29-1 combines with J gene TRBJ2-7; tentative D call: TRBD2 (5 bases). The CDR3 covers 11 residues. Germline CDR1 is SQVTM and CDR2 is ANQGSEA. V was pared by 3 bases and J by 3 bases, with 6 bases between. The CDR3 loop is CSVDGDYEQYF. CDR3 bases: TGCAGCGTTGACGGGGACTACGAGCAGTACTTC.